The rows below give T cell receptor beta chains drawn from one sample of a study of cytomegalovirus exposure and HLA in healthy donors. Using immunoSEQ multiplex PCR, the repertoire was profiled, and TCRdb retains in-frame clones only, with some absent. The sample consists of about 100,000 clones, over 65% of them appearing once. Material for sequencing was PBMCs. Receptor source: a middle-aged man in good health and CMV-seronegative. Each CDR3 is given with its conserved first and last residue. The D gene is left open where the match is weak. The size of a clone is reported for some rows only, either as once, few or many, or as a class for expanded clones.

d_call clone_size j_call v_call cdr3_aa cdr3_nt
- - TRBJ2-7 TRBV5-6 CASTRGASYEQYF TGTGCCAGCACCCGGGGGGCTTCCTACGAGCAGTACTTC
TRBD2 once TRBJ2-2 TRBV9 CASSPHLAGNTGELFF TGTGCCAGCAGCCCACATTTAGCGGGGAACACCGGGGAGCTGTTTTTT
TRBD2 once TRBJ2-1 TRBV7-7 CASSLAGGGAHNEQFF TGTGCTAGCAGCTTAGCAGGCGGGGGGGCCCACAATGAGCAGTTCTTC
TRBD2 few TRBJ2-1 TRBV4-1 CASSLRGTSSANEQFF TGCGCCAGCAGCCTTCGAGGGACTAGCTCTGCCAATGAGCAGTTCTTC
- - TRBJ2-1 TRBV19 CASSIVSGGQQFF TGTGCCAGTAGTATAGTATCAGGGGGGCAGCAGTTCTTC
TRBD1 - TRBJ1-1 TRBV5-1 CASSLGGRGPTEAFF TGCGCCAGCAGCTTGGGGGGCAGGGGGCCCACTGAAGCTTTCTTT
TRBD1 - TRBJ1-3 TRBV9 CASSVDRGHGNTIYF TGTGCCAGCAGCGTAGACAGGGGCCACGGAAACACCATATATTTT
TRBD1 - TRBJ2-5 TRBV6-6 CASREGTAQETQYF TGTGCCAGCAGGGAAGGGACAGCTCAAGAGACCCAGTACTTC
- - TRBJ1-2 TRBV9 CASSERETGYGYTF TGTGCCAGCAGCGAAAGAGAAACGGGCTATGGCTACACCTTC
- - TRBJ2-5 TRBV12-5 CASGPRAFPGQETQYF TGTGCTAGTGGTCCGAGGGCCTTTCCGGGACAAGAGACCCAGTACTTC
- - TRBJ1-2 TRBV27 CASSFRGANYGYTF TGTGCCAGCAGTTTTCGGGGGGCGAACTATGGCTACACCTTC
- once TRBJ2-2 TRBV7-6 CASSLVNGELFF TGTGCCAGCAGCTTAGTAAACGGGGAGCTGTTTTTT
- - TRBJ2-2 TRBV7-2 CASSLVPGNTGELFF TGTGCCAGCAGCTTAGTTCCAGGGAACACCGGGGAGCTGTTTTTT
- - TRBJ1-2 TRBV5-1 CASREGGNYGYTF TGCGCCAGCCGCGAAGGGGGAAACTATGGCTACACCTTC
- - TRBJ2-7 TRBV5-4 CASSLDERAYEQYF TGTGCCAGCAGCTTGGACGAGCGGGCCTACGAGCAGTACTTC
- - TRBJ2-4 TRBV19 CASSPQGLQNIQYF TGTGCCAGTAGTCCGCAGGGGCTCCAAAACATTCAGTACTTC
- - TRBJ2-1 TRBV2 CASSYSAGVNEQFF TGTGCCAGCAGTTATTCGGCAGGGGTCAATGAGCAGTTCTTC
TRBD2 once TRBJ2-5 TRBV18 CASSPGGNQETQYF TGTGCCAGCTCACCGGGGGGGAATCAAGAGACCCAGTACTTC
- - TRBJ1-1 TRBV5-5 CASSFAGEDTEAFF TGTGCCAGCAGCTTTGCAGGGGAAGACACTGAAGCTTTCTTT
TRBD1 - TRBJ2-7 TRBV7-3 CASSLRQGNWYEQYF TGTGCCAGCAGCCTACGACAGGGAAATTGGTACGAGCAGTACTTC
TRBD1 - TRBJ1-4 TRBV5-1 CASKTGPPDEKLFF TGCGCCAGCAAGACAGGGCCCCCCGATGAAAAACTGTTTTTT
- - TRBJ1-3 TRBV7-6 CASRGTSSGNTIYF TGTGCCAGTAGGGGCACCAGCTCTGGAAACACCATATATTTT
- - TRBJ1-3 TRBV4-1 CASSRGGGSGNTIYF TGCGCCAGCAGCCGGGGAGGGGGCTCTGGAAACACCATATATTTT
- - TRBJ1-1 TRBV7-3 CASSLTARTEAFF TGTGCCAGCAGCCTAACAGCGCGCACTGAAGCTTTCTTT
- - TRBJ2-3 TRBV21-1 CASSKASSGGLTDTQYF TGTGCCAGCAGCAAAGCGTCTAGCGGGGGTCTCACAGATACGCAGTATTTT
- - TRBJ1-2 TRBV29-1 CSVDAGIYGYTF TGCAGCGTTGACGCAGGGATCTATGGCTACACCTTC
TRBD2 - TRBJ2-5 TRBV2 CASSWTSGEDQYF TGTGCCAGCAGCTGGACTAGCGGGGAGGACCAGTACTTC
- - TRBJ1-4 TRBV19 CASKDRGTDEKLFF TGTGCCAGTAAGGATAGGGGCACCGATGAAAAACTGTTTTTT
- - TRBJ1-1 TRBV19 CESRRQDDTEAFF TGTGAGTCTAGGAGACAGGACGACACTGAAGCTTTCTTT
TRBD1 - TRBJ2-7 TRBV5-8 CASSFSGTGLQQYF TGTGCCAGCAGCTTCTCCGGGACAGGGCTCCAGCAGTACTTC
- once TRBJ2-1 TRBV4-1 CASSSRGVEQFF TGCGCCAGCAGCTCCCGGGGAGTTGAGCAGTTCTTC
TRBD1 once TRBJ1-1 TRBV19 CASQPGQFLMNTEAFF TGTGCCAGTCAGCCGGGACAGTTTTTAATGAACACTGAAGCTTTCTTT
TRBD1 - TRBJ2-7 TRBV28 CASSFSGTGEQYF TGTGCCAGCAGTTTCTCCGGGACAGGCGAGCAGTACTTC
- few TRBJ2-5 TRBV5-1 CASSLSFGQETQYF TGCGCCAGCAGCTTGTCTTTCGGCCAAGAGACCCAGTACTTC
- - TRBJ2-7 TRBV7-3 CASSFNGGGGFEQYF TGTGCCAGCAGCTTCAATGGAGGGGGCGGGTTCGAGCAGTACTTC
- - TRBJ2-1 TRBV19 CASSIGSGGSYNEQFF TGTGCCAGTAGTATAGGATCTGGCGGCTCCTACAATGAGCAGTTCTTC